These 14 T cell receptor beta chains were all obtained from the same sample, sequenced in a study of T cell changes during pregnancy in multiple sclerosis. Data came from immunoSEQ multiplex PCR; TCRdb stores just in-frame clones and leaves some out. In the table there are approximately 51,000 clones, 93% of which are singletons. This specimen was peripheral blood, taken in the second trimester of pregnancy. These receptors came from a female donor with multiple sclerosis, enrolled in a pregnancy study.

The J gene is TRBJ2-1, the V gene TRBV7-2, with TRBD1 matching over 9 bases. This CDR3 contains 18 residues. V lost 5 bases and J lost 3; bases outside the gene matches: 14. Germline lookup yields CDR1 SGHTA and CDR2 FQGNSA. CDR3 sequence (DNA): TGTGCCAGCAGCGCTGCCGGGACAGGGACTCCTTTCTACAATGAGCAGTTCTTC. As protein: CASSAAGTGTPFYNEQFF.

The chain carries TRBV28 and TRBJ2-7; perhaps TRBD2 as D (5 bases). V was cut by 5 bases and J by 0 bases, with 11 bases left in between. The CDR3 covers 14 residues. Germline V gene data show CDR1 as MDHEN and CDR2 as SYDVKM. As DNA, the CDR3 is TGTGCCAGCAGTGCGGGTTGGAGCTCCTACGAGCAGTACTTC. As protein: CASSAGWSSYEQYF. The full variable domain, completed using reference TRBV28 and TRBJ2-7, is DVKVTQSSRYLVKRTGEKVFLECVQDMDHENMFWYRQDPGLGLRLIYFSYDVKMKEKGDIPEGYSVSREKKERFSLILESASTNQTSMYLCASSAGWSSYEQYFGPGTRLTVT.

The chain has TRBV6-6 and TRBJ2-3; TRBD1 is a possible D gene (6 bases). This CDR3 has 16 residues. Germline V CDR1 and CDR2: MNHNY, SVGAGI (reference sequence). V gave up 4 bases and J gave up 2 bases, with 16 bases separating them. Written as DNA, the CDR3 is TGTGCCAGCAGTTCGGGAAGGACAGTTCCCACAGATACGCAGTATTTT. Translation: CASSSGRTVPTDTQYF.

V is TRBV7-3 and J is TRBJ2-3; D gene uncertain. Trimming removed 3 bases from V and 0 bases from J, with 7 bases in between. Germline lookup yields CDR1 SGHTA and CDR2 FQGTGA. The CDR3 extends over 14 amino acids. The CDR3 here is CASSFQSSTDTQYF. The CDR3 DNA sequence: TGTGCCAGCAGCTTCCAGTCTAGCACAGATACGCAGTATTTT.

The rearrangement links TRBV15 to TRBJ2-3; 10 bases match TRBD2. Germline loops: CDR1 LNHNV, CDR2 YYDKDF (reference sequence). J gave up 0 bases and V 1 base, and 4 bases lay outside the gene matches. The CDR3 loop spans 17 amino acids. The CDR3 DNA is TGTGCCACCAGCAGAGGGTCTAGCGGGGGCAGCACAGATACGCAGTATTTT. It codes for CATSRGSSGGSTDTQYF.

The J gene is TRBJ2-7, the V gene TRBV19, with TRBD2 matching 7 bases. CDR1 and CDR2 from the germline V gene are LNHDA and SQIVND (reference sequence). The J segment lost 3 bases and the V segment lost 2 bases, leaving 7 bases of the junction unmatched. This CDR3 comprises 15 residues. DNA of the CDR3: TGTGCCAGTAGTATAACGGGGGGTAGCATCTACGAGCAGTACTTC. This codes for CASSITGGSIYEQYF.

CDR3 coding DNA: TGTGCCAGCAGCCATCAGAGGTACTATGGCTACACCTTC. It yields the protein CASSHQRYYGYTF. The chain links TRBV14 to TRBJ1-2; D not resolved. The V gene's germline CDR1 is SGHDN and CDR2 FVKESK. CDR3 length equals 13 residues. Trimming stripped 3 bases from V and 3 bases from J, with 8 bases between. The full variable domain, with the rest looked up from reference TRBV14 and TRBJ1-2, is EAGVTQFPSHSVIEKGQTVTLRCDPISGHDNLYWYRRVMGKEIKFLLHFVKESKQDESGMPNNRFLAERTGGTYSTLKVQPAELEDSGVYFCASSHQRYYGYTFGSGTRLTVV.

The V and J genes are TRBV5-1 and TRBJ2-7; unclear D gene. CDR3 length: 15 residues. The ends were cut back, 0 bases at V and 0 bases at J, with 10 bases in the middle. CDR1 and CDR2 (germline): SGHRS, YFSETQ. Here the CDR3 reads CASSLGPGSSYEQYF. The CDR3 DNA sequence: TGCGCCAGCAGCTTGGGCCCGGGTAGCTCCTACGAGCAGTACTTC. Filled out from reference TRBV5-1 and TRBJ2-7, the complete variable domain reads KAGVTQTPRYLIKTRGQQVTLSCSPISGHRSVSWYQQTPGQGLQFLFEYFSETQRNKGNFPGRFSGRQFSNSRSEMNVSTLELGDSALYLCASSLGPGSSYEQYFGPGTRLTVT.

V gene TRBV19 combines with J gene TRBJ2-1; 11 bases match TRBD2. Germline CDR1 and CDR2: LNHDA and SQIVND (reference sequence). The CDR3 runs 15 residues. V lost 0 bases to trimming and J lost 6 bases; unmatched junction nucleotides: 1. The CDR3 region is CASSIDSGRANEQFF. The CDR3 nucleotides read TGTGCCAGTAGTATAGATAGCGGGAGGGCCAATGAGCAGTTCTTC. The whole variable domain, filled in from reference TRBV19 and TRBJ2-1, reads DGGITQSPKYLFRKEGQNVTLSCEQNLNHDAMYWYRQDPGQGLRLIYYSQIVNDFQKGDIAEGYSVSREKKESFPLTVTSAQKNPTAFYLCASSIDSGRANEQFFGPGTRLTVL.

V and J are TRBV19 and TRBJ2-7, with a weak D call TRBD1 (5 bases). CDR1 and CDR2 from the germline V gene are LNHDA and SQIVND (reference sequence). Trimming stripped 5 bases from V and 0 bases from J, with 11 bases between. CDR3 length equals 14 residues. Here the CDR3 reads CASSYRQSSYEQYF. The CDR3 DNA sequence: TGTGCCAGTAGTTACAGGCAGTCCTCCTACGAGCAGTACTTC. Using reference TRBV19 and TRBJ2-7 for the parts outside the CDR3, the full variable domain is DGGITQSPKYLFRKEGQNVTLSCEQNLNHDAMYWYRQDPGQGLRLIYYSQIVNDFQKGDIAEGYSVSREKKESFPLTVTSAQKNPTAFYLCASSYRQSSYEQYFGPGTRLTVT.

The rearrangement joins TRBV7-8 to TRBJ2-7; tentative D call: TRBD1 (6 bases). V lost 5 bases and J lost 5, with 16 bases in between. Germline assignment: CDR1 SGHVS and CDR2 FQNEAQ. This CDR3 is built from 14 residues. The CDR3 protein is CASSPNRVSDEQYF. The CDR3 DNA sequence: TGTGCCAGCAGCCCCAACAGGGTCTCGGACGAGCAGTACTTC.

The chain joins TRBV18 to TRBJ2-1; TRBD2 might be the D (6 bases). V dropped 3 bases and J dropped 10 bases, with 10 bases sitting between them. Germline-derived CDR1 and CDR2 are KGHSH and LQKENI. The CDR3 runs 12 residues. The CDR3 protein is CASSPGGLEQFF. Here the CDR3 DNA reads TGTGCCAGCTCACCGGGGGGACTCGAGCAGTTCTTC.

This chain connects TRBV7-2 to TRBJ2-4; 8 bases are a match to TRBD2. J lost 1 base, V lost 6 bases, and 8 bases had no gene match. Germline V gene lookup returns CDR1 SGHTA and CDR2 FQGNSA. This CDR3 spans 16 amino acids. The CDR3 spells CASSAGAGVAKNIQYF. CDR3 in DNA: TGTGCCAGCAGTGCGGGAGCGGGAGTTGCCAAAAACATTCAGTACTTC.

V usage is TRBV5-1 and J usage is TRBJ2-3, with TRBD2 identical over 12 bases. The CDR3 runs to 18 residues. J lost 2 bases, V lost 1 base, and 8 bases had no gene match. CDR1 is SGHRS, CDR2 YFSETQ, per germline. The CDR3 DNA is TGCGCCAGCAGCTTGACGTCTAGCGGGAGGGCCCCCACAGATACGCAGTATTTT. Encoded protein: CASSLTSSGRAPTDTQYF.